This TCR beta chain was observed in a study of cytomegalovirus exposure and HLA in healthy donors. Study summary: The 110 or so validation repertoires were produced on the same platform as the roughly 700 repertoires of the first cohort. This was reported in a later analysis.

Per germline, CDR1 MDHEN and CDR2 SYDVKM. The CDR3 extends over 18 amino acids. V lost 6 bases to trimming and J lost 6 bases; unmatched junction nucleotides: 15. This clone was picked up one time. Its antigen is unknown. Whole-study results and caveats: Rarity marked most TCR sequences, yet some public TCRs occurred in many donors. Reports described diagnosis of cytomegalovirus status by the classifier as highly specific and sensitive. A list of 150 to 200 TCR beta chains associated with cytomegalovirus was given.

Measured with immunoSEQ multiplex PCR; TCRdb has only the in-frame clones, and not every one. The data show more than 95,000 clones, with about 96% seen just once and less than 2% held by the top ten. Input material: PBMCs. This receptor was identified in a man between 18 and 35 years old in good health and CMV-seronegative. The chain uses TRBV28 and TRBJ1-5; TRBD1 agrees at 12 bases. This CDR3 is CASRAPGQGATGGQPQHF. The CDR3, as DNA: TGTGCCAGCAGGGCGCCGGGACAGGGGGCGACGGGAGGTCAGCCCCAGCATTTT.